The 14 T cell receptor beta chains listed next were all sequenced from one sample in a study of T cell responses to AZD1222 COVID-19 vaccine. Some clones are missing from TCRdb's copy, which holds only in-frame ones; the method was immunoSEQ multiplex PCR. The repertoire includes about 110,000 clones, approximately 90% of them detected once, and about 6.8% sits in the top ten. The specimen was peripheral blood, collected 28 days after the second AZD1222 dose. The receptors were gathered from an adult who received the AZD1222 COVID-19 vaccine.

The V and J genes are TRBV24-1 and TRBJ2-1; D remains ambiguous. V was trimmed by 6 bases and J by 0 bases, leaving 17 bases between them. The germline V gene encodes CDR1 KGHDR and CDR2 SFDVKD. This CDR3 comprises 17 residues. Here the CDR3 reads CATSSLAGEGSYNEQFF. CDR3 DNA sequence: TGTGCCACCAGTTCCTTGGCTGGGGAAGGCTCCTACAATGAGCAGTTCTTC.

CDR3 region: CATSRDGAGGTEDTQYF. CDR3 sequence (DNA): TGTGCCACCAGCAGAGACGGGGCGGGAGGGACCGAAGATACGCAGTATTTT. The chain uses TRBV15 and TRBJ2-3, with 9 positions matching TRBD2. The length of the CDR3 is 17 residues. With 0 bases clipped from V and 5 bases from J, the junction kept 9 bases outside the gene matches. Germline values: CDR1 LNHNV, CDR2 YYDKDF (reference sequence).

The V gene is TRBV7-9, the J gene TRBJ1-3; weak D call: TRBD1 (5 bases). This CDR3 contains 16 residues. V dropped 5 bases and J dropped 6 bases, with 20 bases sitting between them. CDR1 and CDR2 (germline): SEHNR, FQNEAQ (reference sequence). The CDR3 nucleotides are TGTGCCAGCAGCCCCCTTTTCCAGGGTCTTGAAAACACCATATATTTT. Translation gives CASSPLFQGLENTIYF.

This chain joins TRBV7-9 and TRBJ2-2, with 10 bases lining up with TRBD1. Trimming cost V 5 bases and J 3 bases; bases outside gene matches: 3. CDR1 is SEHNR, CDR2 FQNEAQ, per germline (reference sequence). The CDR3 spans 15 residues. In DNA, the CDR3 is TGTGCCAGCAGCGGGGACAGGGGAGACACCGGGGAGCTGTTTTTT. Translating it yields CASSGDRGDTGELFF.

CDR3: CASSPGTSKAFF. For the CDR3, the DNA is TGTGCCAGCAGCCCCGGGACATCAAAAGCTTTCTTT. The J gene is TRBJ1-1, the V gene TRBV3-1 (or the pseudogene TRBV3-2); the D gene is possibly TRBD1 (6 bases). The CDR3 sequence is 12 residues long. The V gene's germline CDR1 is LGHDT and CDR2 YNNKEL (reference sequence). The V and J ends lost 4 bases and 9 bases respectively, with 12 bases between them.

This sequence joins TRBV6-5 and TRBJ1-6; weak D call: TRBD1 (5 bases). The CDR3 contains 13 residues. The V gene lost 6 bases and the J gene lost 7 bases, with 10 bases spanning the gap. The germline CDR1 and CDR2 sequences are MNHEY and SVGAGI. CDR3 nucleotide sequence: TGTGCCAGCAGCGACAGTACCAATTCACCCCTCCACTTT. Amino acid sequence: CASSDSTNSPLHF.

The chain is built from TRBV19 and TRBJ2-1, with a weak D call TRBD1 (6 bases). Germline V gene sequence: CDR1 LNHDA, CDR2 SQIVND (reference sequence). The CDR3 length is 13 residues. The V end was cut by 6 bases, the J end by 6 bases, with 12 bases between. CDR3: CASSLQGINEQFF. The CDR3 bases are TGTGCCAGTAGCCTTCAGGGGATCAATGAGCAGTTCTTC.

The CDR3 DNA follows: TGTGCCAGCAGCTTAGGACACATCTTTCCTCCGAACACCGGGGAGCTGTTTTTT. Protein sequence: CASSLGHIFPPNTGELFF. The V and J genes are TRBV7-2 and TRBJ2-2; no definite D call. The germline V gene has CDR1 SGHTA and CDR2 FQGNSA. V lost 1 base and J lost 0, with 15 bases in between. The CDR3 is 18 amino acids. The full variable domain, with the rest looked up from reference TRBV7-2 and TRBJ2-2, is GAGVSQSPSNKVTEKGKDVELRCDPISGHTALYWYRQSLGQGLEFLIYFQGNSAPDKSGLPSDRFSAERTGGSVSTLTIQRTQQEDSAVYLCASSLGHIFPPNTGELFFGEGSRLTVL.

V gene TRBV7-2 combines with J gene TRBJ2-7, with unresolved D. The germline V gene encodes CDR1 SGHTA and CDR2 FQGNSA. The CDR3 has 11 amino acids. Between the trimmed V and J ends, which lost 2 bases and 3 bases, there was a span of 2 bases. The CDR3 protein is CASSLNYEQYF. CDR3 sequence (DNA): TGTGCCAGCAGCTTAAACTACGAGCAGTACTTC.

The chain recombines TRBV11-2 with TRBJ1-2, with D perhaps matching TRBD1 (6 bases). CDR3 size: 14 residues. Germline CDR1 and CDR2: SGHAT and FQNNGV. Trimming pared 2 bases from V and 8 bases from J, leaving 15 bases between. The CDR3 spells CASSLSGGARGYTF. CDR3 DNA sequence: TGTGCCAGCAGCTTATCCGGGGGCGCCCGGGGCTACACCTTC.

This clone was detected only a few times. V gene TRBV6-4 combines with J gene TRBJ2-3; 9 bases fit TRBD2. Trimming at V came to 5 bases and at J to 0 bases, leaving 0 bases not matched to a gene. In germline, CDR1 is MRHNA, CDR2 SNTAGT. The CDR3 runs to 14 residues. This chain's CDR3 is CASSTSGSTDTQYF. CDR3 sequence (DNA): TGTGCCAGCAGTACTAGCGGGAGCACAGATACGCAGTATTTT.

The genes are TRBV5-1 and TRBJ1-6; 10 bases are shared with TRBD1. The CDR3 has 15 residues. V was clipped by 3 bases and J by 7 bases; unmatched bases: 4. Germline V gives CDR1 SGHRS, CDR2 YFSETQ. CDR3 in amino acids: CASSSWTGGNSPLHF. CDR3 coding DNA: TGCGCCAGCAGCTCCTGGACAGGGGGAAATTCACCCCTCCACTTT.

This chain joins TRBV7-9 and TRBJ1-2, with TRBD1 matching 10 bases. V lost 5 bases to trimming and J lost 3 bases; unmatched junction nucleotides: 9. The CDR3 spans 16 residues. Germline V gene sequence: CDR1 SEHNR, CDR2 FQNEAQ (reference sequence). For the CDR3, the DNA is TGTGCCAGCAGCCGACCCGGGACAGGGGAGGACTATGGCTACACCTTC. Its translation: CASSRPGTGEDYGYTF.

The chain carries TRBV28 and TRBJ2-7, with 9 bases identical to TRBD1. Germline V gene lookup returns CDR1 MDHEN and CDR2 SYDVKM. Trimming took 4 bases from V and 5 from J; bases not matched to a gene: 3. This CDR3 is built from 13 residues. CDR3 in amino acids: CASSSGTGNEQYF. The CDR3 coding sequence is TGTGCCAGCAGTTCCGGGACAGGGAACGAGCAGTACTTC.